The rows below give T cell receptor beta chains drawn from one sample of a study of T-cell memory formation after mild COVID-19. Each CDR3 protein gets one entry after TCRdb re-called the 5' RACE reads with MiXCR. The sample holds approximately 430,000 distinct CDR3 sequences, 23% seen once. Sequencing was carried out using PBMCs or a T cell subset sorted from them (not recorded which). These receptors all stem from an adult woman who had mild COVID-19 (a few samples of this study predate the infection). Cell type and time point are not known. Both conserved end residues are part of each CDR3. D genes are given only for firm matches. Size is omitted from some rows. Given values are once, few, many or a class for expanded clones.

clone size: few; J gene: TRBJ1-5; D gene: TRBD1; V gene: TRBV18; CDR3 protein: CASSGYRDRGIQPQHF; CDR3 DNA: TGTGCCAGCTCAGGGTACCGGGACAGGGGTATTCAGCCCCAGCATTTT
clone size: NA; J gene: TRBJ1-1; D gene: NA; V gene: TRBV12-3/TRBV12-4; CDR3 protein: CASSYRVRHTEAFF; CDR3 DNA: TGTGCCAGCAGTTACAGGGTGAGACACACTGAAGCTTTCTTT
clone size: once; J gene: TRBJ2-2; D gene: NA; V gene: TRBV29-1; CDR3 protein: CSVVRLSGELFF; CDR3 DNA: TGCAGCGTTGTTCGACTTTCCGGGGAGCTGTTTTTT
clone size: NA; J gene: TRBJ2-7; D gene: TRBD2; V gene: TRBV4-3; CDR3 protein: CASSQERLLAGRFAEQYF; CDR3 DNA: TGCGCCAGCAGCCAAGAAAGGCTACTAGCGGGGAGGTTCGCCGAGCAGTACTTC
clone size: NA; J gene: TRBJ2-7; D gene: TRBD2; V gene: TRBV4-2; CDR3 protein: CASSQAQLAGEQSEQYF; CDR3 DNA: TGTGCCAGCAGCCAAGCCCAACTAGCGGGGGAACAGAGCGAGCAGTACTTC
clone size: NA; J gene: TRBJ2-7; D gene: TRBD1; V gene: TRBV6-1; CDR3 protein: CASTLTTGVQYF; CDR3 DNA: TGTGCCAGCACGTTAACCACAGGGGTTCAGTACTTC
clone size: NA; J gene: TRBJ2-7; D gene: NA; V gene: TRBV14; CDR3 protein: CASSQIGTGSSYEQYF; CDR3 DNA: TGTGCCAGCAGCCAAATCGGGACGGGGAGCTCCTACGAGCAGTACTTC
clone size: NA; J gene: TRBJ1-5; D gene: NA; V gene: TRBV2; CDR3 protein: CASSDRGVGQPQHF; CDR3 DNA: TGTGCCAGCAGTGACAGGGGCGTCGGGCAGCCCCAGCATTTT
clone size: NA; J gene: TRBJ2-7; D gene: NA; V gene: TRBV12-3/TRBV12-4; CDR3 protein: CASSHEKYGYEQYF; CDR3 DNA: TGTGCCAGCAGCCATGAAAAGTACGGATACGAGCAGTACTTC
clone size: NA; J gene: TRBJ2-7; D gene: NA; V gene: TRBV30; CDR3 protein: CAWARTLQGFYEQYF; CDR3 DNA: TGTGCCTGGGCACGCACGCTACAGGGCTTCTACGAGCAGTACTTC
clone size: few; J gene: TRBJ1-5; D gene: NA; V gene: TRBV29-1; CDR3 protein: CSVTTGSGQPQHF; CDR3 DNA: TGCAGCGTCACGACAGGTTCTGGTCAGCCCCAGCATTTT
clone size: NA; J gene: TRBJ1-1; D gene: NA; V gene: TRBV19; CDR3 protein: CASSIPRLNTEAFF; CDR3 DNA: TGTGCCAGTAGTATTCCCAGGTTGAACACTGAAGCTTTCTTT
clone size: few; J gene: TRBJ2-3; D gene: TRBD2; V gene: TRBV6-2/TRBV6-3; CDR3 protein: CASSYPATSGTQYF; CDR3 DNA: TGTGCCAGCAGTTACCCCGCGACTAGCGGTACGCAGTATTTT
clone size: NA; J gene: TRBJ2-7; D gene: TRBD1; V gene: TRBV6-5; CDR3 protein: CASRQGGQGSYEQYF; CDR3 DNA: TGTGCCAGCAGACAAGGGGGACAGGGCTCCTACGAGCAGTACTTC
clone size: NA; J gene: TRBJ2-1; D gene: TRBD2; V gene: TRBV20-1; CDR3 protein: CSANPIGGSSYNEQFF; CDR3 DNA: TGCAGTGCTAACCCGATCGGGGGGAGTTCCTACAATGAGCAGTTCTTC
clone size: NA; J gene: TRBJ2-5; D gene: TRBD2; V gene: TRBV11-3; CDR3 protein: CASSQRGTSGKETQYF; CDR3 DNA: TGTGCCAGCAGCCAGAGAGGGACTAGCGGAAAAGAGACCCAGTACTTC
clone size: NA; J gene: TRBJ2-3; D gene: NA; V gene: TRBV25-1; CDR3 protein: CASSATWGEGISADTQYF; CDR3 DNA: TGTGCCAGCAGTGCTACTTGGGGCGAAGGGATCTCTGCAGATACGCAGTATTTT
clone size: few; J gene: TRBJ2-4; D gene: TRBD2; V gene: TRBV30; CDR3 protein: CAWRLGTSWAIAKNIQYF; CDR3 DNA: TGTGCCTGGAGGCTTGGGACTAGTTGGGCCATAGCCAAAAACATTCAGTACTTC
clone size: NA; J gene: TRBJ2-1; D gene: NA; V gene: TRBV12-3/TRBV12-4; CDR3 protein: CASSFRLDRGQFF; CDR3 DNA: TGTGCCAGCAGTTTTAGGCTGGATCGGGGGCAGTTCTTC
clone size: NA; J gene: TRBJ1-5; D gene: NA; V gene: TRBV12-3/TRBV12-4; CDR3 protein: CASSRINQPQHF; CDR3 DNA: TGTGCCAGCAGTCGCATTAATCAGCCCCAGCATTTT
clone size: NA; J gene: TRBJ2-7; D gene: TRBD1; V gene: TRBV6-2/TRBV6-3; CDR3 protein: CASKPGTGYAYEQYF; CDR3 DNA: TGTGCCAGCAAGCCCGGGACAGGGTATGCCTACGAGCAGTACTTC
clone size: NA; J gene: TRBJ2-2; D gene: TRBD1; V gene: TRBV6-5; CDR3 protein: CASRFDRANTGELFF; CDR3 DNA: TGTGCCAGCAGATTTGACAGGGCGAACACCGGGGAGCTGTTTTTT
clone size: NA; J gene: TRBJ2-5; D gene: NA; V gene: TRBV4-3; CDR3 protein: CASSQDVTETQYF; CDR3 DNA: TGCGCCAGCAGCCAAGATGTGACGGAGACCCAGTACTTC
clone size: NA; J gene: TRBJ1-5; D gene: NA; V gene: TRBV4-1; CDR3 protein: CASSQVWRTPDNQPQHF; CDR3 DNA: TGCGCCAGCAGCCAAGTCTGGAGGACTCCGGACAATCAGCCCCAGCATTTT
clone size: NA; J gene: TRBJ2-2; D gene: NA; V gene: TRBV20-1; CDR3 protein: CSAHSGGLSTGELFF; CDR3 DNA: TGCAGTGCCCATTCTGGGGGGTTGAGCACCGGGGAGCTGTTTTTT
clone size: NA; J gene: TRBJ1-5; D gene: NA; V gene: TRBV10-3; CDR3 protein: CAISPGGLYREPQHF; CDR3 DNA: TGTGCCATCAGTCCCGGGGGTCTTTACAGGGAACCCCAGCATTTT
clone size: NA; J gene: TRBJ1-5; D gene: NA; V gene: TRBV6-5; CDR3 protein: CASSYMRTRQPQHF; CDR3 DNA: TGTGCCAGCAGTTACATGAGGACTCGACAGCCCCAGCATTTT
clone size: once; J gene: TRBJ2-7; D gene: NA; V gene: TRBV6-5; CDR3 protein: CASCPGDSYEQYF; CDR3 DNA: TGTGCCAGCTGCCCGGGGGACTCCTACGAGCAGTACTTC
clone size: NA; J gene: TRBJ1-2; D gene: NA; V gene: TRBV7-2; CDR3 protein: CASSPKDTPYGYTF; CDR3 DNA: TGTGCCAGCAGCCCAAAGGACACTCCCTATGGCTACACCTTC
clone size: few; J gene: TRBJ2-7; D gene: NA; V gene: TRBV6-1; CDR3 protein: CASSEATDRFHYEQYF; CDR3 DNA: TGTGCCAGCAGTGAAGCGACAGACAGGTTTCATTACGAGCAGTACTTC
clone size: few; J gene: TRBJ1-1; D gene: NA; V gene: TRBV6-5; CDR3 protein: CASSYSAGWVGAFF; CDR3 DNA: TGTGCCAGCAGTTACTCGGCAGGCTGGGTTGGAGCTTTCTTT
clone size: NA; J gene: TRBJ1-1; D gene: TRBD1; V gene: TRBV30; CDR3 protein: CAWSARPQGMTEAFF; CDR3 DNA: TGTGCCTGGAGTGCACGACCACAGGGGATGACTGAAGCTTTCTTT
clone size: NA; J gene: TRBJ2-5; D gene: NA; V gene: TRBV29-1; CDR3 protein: CSVEDDGWGQETQYF; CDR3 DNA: TGCAGCGTTGAAGATGACGGGTGGGGGCAAGAGACCCAGTACTTC
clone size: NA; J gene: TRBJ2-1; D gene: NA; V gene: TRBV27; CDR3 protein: CASSLSGRGTEQFF; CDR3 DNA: TGTGCCAGCAGTTTATCCGGAAGGGGCACTGAGCAGTTCTTC
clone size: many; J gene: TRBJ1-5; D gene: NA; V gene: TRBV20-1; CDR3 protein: CSARTGIGNQPQHF; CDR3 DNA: TGCAGTGCTAGAACAGGGATTGGCAATCAGCCCCAGCATTTT
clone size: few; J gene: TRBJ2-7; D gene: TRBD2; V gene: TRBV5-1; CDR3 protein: CASSAGTRSYEQYF; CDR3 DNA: TGCGCCAGCAGCGCCGGGACTAGGTCCTACGAGCAGTACTTC
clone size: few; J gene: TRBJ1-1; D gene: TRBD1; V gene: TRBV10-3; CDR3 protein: CAISDAGTGFTEAFF; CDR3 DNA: TGTGCCATCAGTGATGCAGGGACAGGGTTTACTGAAGCTTTCTTT
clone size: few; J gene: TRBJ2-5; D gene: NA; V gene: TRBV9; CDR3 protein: CASSAPGIEETQYF; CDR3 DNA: TGTGCCAGCAGCGCCCCGGGGATAGAGGAGACCCAGTACTTC
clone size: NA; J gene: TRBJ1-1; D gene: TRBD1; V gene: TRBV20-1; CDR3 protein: CSAILGTGGTEAFF; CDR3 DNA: TGCAGTGCTATTCTGGGGACAGGGGGAACTGAAGCTTTCTTT
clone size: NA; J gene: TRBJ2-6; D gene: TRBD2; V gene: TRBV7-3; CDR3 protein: CASSLLPAGSSGANVLTF; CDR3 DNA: TGTGCCAGCAGCTTACTTCCAGCGGGGAGCTCTGGGGCCAACGTCCTGACTTTC
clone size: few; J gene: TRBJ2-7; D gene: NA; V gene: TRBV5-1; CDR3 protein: CASSFEGLGEQYF; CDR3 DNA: TGCGCCAGCAGCTTCGAGGGTTTGGGGGAGCAGTACTTC
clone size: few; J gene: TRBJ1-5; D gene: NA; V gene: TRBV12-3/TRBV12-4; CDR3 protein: CASSPLSGTVDQPQHF; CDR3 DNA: TGTGCCAGCAGCCCCCTATCCGGGACCGTCGATCAGCCCCAGCATTTT
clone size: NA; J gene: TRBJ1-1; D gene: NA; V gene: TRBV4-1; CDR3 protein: CASSQARGNTEAFF; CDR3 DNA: TGCGCCAGCAGCCAAGCCAGGGGGAACACTGAAGCTTTCTTT
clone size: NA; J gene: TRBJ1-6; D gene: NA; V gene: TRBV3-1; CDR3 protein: CASSQYGDSPLHF; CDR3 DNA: TGTGCCAGCAGCCAATACGGGGATTCACCCCTCCACTTT
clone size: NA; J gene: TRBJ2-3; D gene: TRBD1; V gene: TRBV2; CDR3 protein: CASSEGQGDSDTQYF; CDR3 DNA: TGTGCCAGCAGTGAGGGACAGGGGGACTCAGATACGCAGTATTTT
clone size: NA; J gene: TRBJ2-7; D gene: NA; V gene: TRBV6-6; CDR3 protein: CASSYLDSAEQYF; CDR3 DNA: TGTGCCAGCAGTTACCTCGACTCAGCCGAGCAGTACTTC
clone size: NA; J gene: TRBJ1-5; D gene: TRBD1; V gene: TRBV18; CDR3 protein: CASSLRRDSDQPQHF; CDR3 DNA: TGTGCCAGCTCGCTCCGCCGGGACAGCGATCAGCCCCAGCATTTT
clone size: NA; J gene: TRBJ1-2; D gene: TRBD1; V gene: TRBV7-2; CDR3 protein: CASSLQDRGPGYTF; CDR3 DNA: TGTGCCAGCAGCTTACAGGACAGGGGGCCTGGCTACACCTTC
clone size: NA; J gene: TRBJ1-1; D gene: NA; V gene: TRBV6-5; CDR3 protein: CASSYEVNPFSTEAFF; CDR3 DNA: TGTGCCAGCAGTTACGAGGTAAACCCTTTTTCGACTGAAGCTTTCTTT
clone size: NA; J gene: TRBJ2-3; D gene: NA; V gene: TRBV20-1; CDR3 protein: CSAPPGASTDTQYF; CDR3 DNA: TGCAGTGCTCCTCCGGGGGCCAGCACAGATACGCAGTATTTT
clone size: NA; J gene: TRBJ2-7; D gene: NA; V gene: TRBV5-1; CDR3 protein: CASREQGSEQYF; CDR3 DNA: TGCGCCAGCAGGGAACAGGGCAGCGAGCAGTACTTC
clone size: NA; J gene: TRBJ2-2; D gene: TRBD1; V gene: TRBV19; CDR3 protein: CASSIRTGMRSGELFF; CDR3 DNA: TGTGCCAGTAGTATCCGGACAGGAATGAGGTCTGGGGAGCTGTTTTTT
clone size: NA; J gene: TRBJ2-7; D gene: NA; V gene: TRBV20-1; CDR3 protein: CSADTGLGYEQYF; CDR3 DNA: TGCAGTGCTGATACAGGGCTAGGCTACGAGCAGTACTTC
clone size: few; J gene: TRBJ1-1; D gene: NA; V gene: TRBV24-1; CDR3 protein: CATSDSTGGTEAFF; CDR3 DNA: TGTGCCACCAGTGATTCGACGGGGGGCACTGAAGCTTTCTTT
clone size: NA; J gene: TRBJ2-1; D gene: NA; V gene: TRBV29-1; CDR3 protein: CSVSRDTASYNEQFF; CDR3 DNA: TGCAGCGTGAGCCGGGACACCGCTAGCTACAATGAGCAGTTCTTC
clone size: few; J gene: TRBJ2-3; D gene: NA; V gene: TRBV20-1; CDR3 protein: CSATRGGQSGRYTTQYF; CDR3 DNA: TGCAGTGCCACTAGGGGGGGGCAGTCAGGTCGGTACACCACGCAGTATTTT
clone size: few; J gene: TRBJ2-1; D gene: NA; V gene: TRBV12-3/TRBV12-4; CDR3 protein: CASSFWGYEQFF; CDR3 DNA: TGTGCCAGCAGTTTCTGGGGATATGAGCAGTTCTTC